A selection of T cell receptor beta chains follows, all from one sample in a study of post-analysis software for immune sequencing data. Each CDR3 protein is one row after TCRdb ran MiXCR on the PCR reads. The sample yields hundreds of thousands of distinct CDR3 sequences, about 50% seen once. The specimen sequenced was blood. All receptors come from a girl under 18 with multiple sclerosis. Each CDR3 is given with its conserved first and last residue. D genes are given only for firm matches. A clone size is listed for some rows: how often the clone was seen (once, few, many), or a class if it is expanded.

cdr3_nt,cdr3_aa,j_call,d_call,clone_size,v_call
TGTGCCAGCAGTCGCACGAGGACAGGGGGCGTCACAGATACGCAGTATTTT,CASSRTRTGGVTDTQYF,TRBJ2-3,TRBD1,few,TRBV12-3/TRBV12-4
TGTGCCAGCTTGGACAGGGCGGCTGGCAATGAGCAGTTCTTC,CASLDRAAGNEQFF,TRBJ2-1,TRBD1,.,TRBV25-1
TGTGCCAGCAGCTTCTCCAGGGGGAAGGACGAGCAGTACTTC,CASSFSRGKDEQYF,TRBJ2-7,TRBD1,few,TRBV7-8
TGTGCCAGCAGTGACGACGGAGAGAACACTGAAGCTTTCTTT,CASSDDGENTEAFF,TRBJ1-1,.,.,TRBV6-4
TGTGCCAGCAGTTTAGGGGGATGGGGCGAGCAGTACTTC,CASSLGGWGEQYF,TRBJ2-7,.,.,TRBV27
TGTGCCAGCAGCTTAAGCCCCACATACGAGCAGTACTTC,CASSLSPTYEQYF,TRBJ2-7,.,.,TRBV7-3
TGCAGCGTTGACGCGCTCGTCCCAGGGGGTGGCTACACCTTC,CSVDALVPGGGYTF,TRBJ1-2,TRBD1,.,TRBV29-1
TGCAGCGTTCAGGAGGGGGGGACGAGTCGTGAGCAGTTCTTC,CSVQEGGTSREQFF,TRBJ2-1,.,few,TRBV29-1
TGTGCCAGCAGGTCCCCAGCCAACTATGGCTACACCTTC,CASRSPANYGYTF,TRBJ1-2,.,few,TRBV12-3/TRBV12-4
TGTGCCAGCAGTTACAGGGCTAGCGGGGGGGATACGCAGTATTTT,CASSYRASGGDTQYF,TRBJ2-3,TRBD2,once,TRBV6-5
TGTGCCAGCAGCGGCCAGCGCAATGAGCAGTTCTTC,CASSGQRNEQFF,TRBJ2-1,.,.,TRBV9
TGCAGTGCTAGACTTGGGACAGGGACTGATGAGCAGTTCTTC,CSARLGTGTDEQFF,TRBJ2-1,TRBD1,.,TRBV20-1
TGTGCCAGCAGTTTTTGGGCAGGGGGGTTAAATAGTGAAAAACTGTTTTTT,CASSFWAGGLNSEKLFF,TRBJ1-4,TRBD1,.,TRBV12-3/TRBV12-4
TGTGCCAGCAGCTTGGTTGCGGTAGGGACCTACGAGCAGTACTTC,CASSLVAVGTYEQYF,TRBJ2-7,.,few,TRBV5-6